Shown below are 3 T cell receptor beta chains from a single sample sequenced in a study of cytomegalovirus exposure and HLA in healthy donors. The PCR employed 60 Vbeta primers together with 13 Jbeta primers. Clones were sequenced by immunoSEQ multiplex PCR, and TCRdb holds only the in-frame ones, with some missing. The sample lists some 220,000 clones, more than 75% occurring once. The specimen sequenced was PBMCs. These receptors were collected from a girl aged 2 to 10 in good health and CMV-seronegative.

In this sample, this clone turned up once. The V gene is TRBV6-4, the J gene TRBJ1-1; tentatively, D is TRBD1 (6 bases). CDR3 length: 14 amino acids. The V and J ends lost 2 bases and 2 bases respectively, with 9 bases between them. Germline CDR1 reads MRHNA; CDR2 reads SNTAGT. The CDR3 region is CASSDGGGNTEAFF. The CDR3 DNA is TGTGCCAGCAGTGACGGCGGGGGCAACACTGAAGCTTTCTTT.

The genes are TRBV7-6 and TRBJ2-7, with D possibly TRBD2 on 5 matching bases. V lost 4 bases and J lost 1, with 17 bases in between. Germline V CDR1 and CDR2: SGHVS, FNYEAQ. The CDR3 sequence is 16 residues long. The CDR3 spells CASSSLRGARSYEQYF. The CDR3 nucleotides read TGTGCCAGCAGCTCCCTCCGGGGAGCGAGGTCCTACGAGCAGTACTTC.

The rearrangement uses TRBV4-1 and TRBJ2-5, with TRBD1 matching over 8 bases. The J call may be faulty, since TRBJ2-7 better matches the DNA end. This CDR3 region has 16 residues. Germline assignment: CDR1 MGHRA and CDR2 YSYEKL. The CDR3 reads CASSQVPGQGTYEQYF. CDR3 sequence (DNA): TGCGCCAGCAGCCAAGTCCCCGGACAGGGTACCTACGAGCAGTACTTC.